This entry is about one TCR beta chain. Its cognate antigen is unknown. This sample is drawn from a study of identical twins. CDR1 is SGHVS, CDR2 FQNEAQ, per germline. The V gene lost 1 base and the J gene lost 3 bases, with 16 bases spanning the gap. This CDR3 spans 16 amino acids. Broader study findings: Researchers reported excess low generation probability among twin-shared out-of-frame alpha sequences. Carriage of fewer insertions was seen in abundant cord blood beta clonotypes, whereas memory repertoires showed none. There is a chance that invariant MAIT and iNKT cells partially muddied zero-insertion analyses.

TCRdb re-analysed the 5' RACE reads in MiXCR, keeping a single row per CDR3 protein. The sample comprises about 690,000 distinct CDR3 sequences, 5.5% to 6.5% of which are singletons, and about 2% rests with the top ten. This chain links TRBV7-8 with TRBJ2-7; D is perhaps TRBD2 (5 bases). Input material: naive T cells sorted from blood. This sequence was found in a man between 18 and 35 years old in good health. DNA for the CDR3: TGTGCCAGCAGCTTAGTTGCGGCGGGCCTTTTCTACGAGCAGTACTTC. Its translation is CASSLVAAGLFYEQYF.